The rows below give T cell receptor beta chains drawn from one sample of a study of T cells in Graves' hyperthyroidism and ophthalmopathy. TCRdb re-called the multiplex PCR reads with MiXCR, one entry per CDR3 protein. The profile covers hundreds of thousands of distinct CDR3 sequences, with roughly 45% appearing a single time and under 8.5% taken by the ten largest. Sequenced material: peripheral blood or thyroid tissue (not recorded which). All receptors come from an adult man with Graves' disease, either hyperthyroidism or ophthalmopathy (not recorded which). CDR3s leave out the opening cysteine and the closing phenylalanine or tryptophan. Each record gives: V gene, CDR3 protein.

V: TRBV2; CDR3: ASRWTEVQTNYGYT
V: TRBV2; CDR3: ASIGRSQNYGYT
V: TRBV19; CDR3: ASSPEATTNEKLF
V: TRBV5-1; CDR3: ASSLTGVYGNTIY
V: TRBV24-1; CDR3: ATSEGSGYT
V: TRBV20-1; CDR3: SARDGGRENQPQH
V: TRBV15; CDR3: ATSKDRGGFGNQPQH
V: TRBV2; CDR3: ASFGPGNTEAF
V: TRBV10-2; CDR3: ASSRDRVEAQY
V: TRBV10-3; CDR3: AISHARGTGVWELF
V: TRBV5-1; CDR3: ASSQGLAYGYT
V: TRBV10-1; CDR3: ASSELPAGGPYEQY
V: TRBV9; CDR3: ASSFTGEGEKLF
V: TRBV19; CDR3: ASRTPDRMPNTGELF
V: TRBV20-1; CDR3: SAWGDMPGLAGSEQY
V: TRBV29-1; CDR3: SVAGFGETQY
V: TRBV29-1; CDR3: SVRDGRGGYT
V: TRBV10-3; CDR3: AMTSGSSYEQY
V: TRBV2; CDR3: ASSDGGAGANVLT
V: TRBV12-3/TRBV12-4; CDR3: ASSLWDRGNGYT
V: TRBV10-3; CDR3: AISESWMGQGSGNTIY
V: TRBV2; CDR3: ASSEARQASYGYT
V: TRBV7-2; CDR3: ASSSLAGVLY
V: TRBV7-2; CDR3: ASSPGPGETQY
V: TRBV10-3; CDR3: AISAGTGGSTEAF
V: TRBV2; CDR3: ASSSRTGGITIY
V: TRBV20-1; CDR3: SAREGGQGRTTEAF
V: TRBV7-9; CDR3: ASSSRQFYEQY
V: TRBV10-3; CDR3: AISDPGQGWYGYT
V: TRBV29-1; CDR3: SVVRTGGQDYGYT
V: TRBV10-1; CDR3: ASSPLAQETQY
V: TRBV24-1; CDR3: ATSERTGTQEQY
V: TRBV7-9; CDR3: ASSLTVSPYEQY
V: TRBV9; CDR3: ASSLPGGLSNQPQH
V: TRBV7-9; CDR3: ASSLLVEDYNSPLH
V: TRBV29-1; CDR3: SVTGDTATNEKLF
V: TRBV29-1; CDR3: SVATGVGGYT
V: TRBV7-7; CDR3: ASSQEQGASEAF
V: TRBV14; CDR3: ASSQARGSTGELF
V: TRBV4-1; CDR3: ASRYNSGTSNYGYT
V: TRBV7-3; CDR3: ASSPMGLANTGETQY
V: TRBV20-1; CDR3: SSGWENTEAF
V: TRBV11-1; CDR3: ASRLRSVRRPNTGELF
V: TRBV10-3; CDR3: ASDPGTRNT
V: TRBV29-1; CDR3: SVTRRGTEAF
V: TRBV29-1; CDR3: SVDLLFQETQY
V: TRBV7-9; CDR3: ASSLDRQQTQY
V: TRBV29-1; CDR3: SGETGQGAGNTIY
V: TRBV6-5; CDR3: ASSSRLAWGDEQY
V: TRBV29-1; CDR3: SVYAQGATEAF
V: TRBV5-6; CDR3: ASSGTGPLVRREAF
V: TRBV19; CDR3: ASSTDGTGRGNQPQH
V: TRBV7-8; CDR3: ASSPQTGVWNTEAF
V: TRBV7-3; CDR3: ASSLVQGGGYT